Following are 27 T cell receptor beta chains from one sample sequenced in a study of cytomegalovirus exposure and HLA in healthy donors. 13 Jbeta primers and 60 Vbeta primers were used for the PCR. Measured with immunoSEQ multiplex PCR; TCRdb has only the in-frame clones, and not every one. Counted here are roughly 180,000 clones, about 80% occurring once; the ten biggest clones make up roughly 3.7%. The sample comprised PBMCs. The receptors were sampled from a woman aged 55-69 years in good health and CMV-seropositive.

The genes are TRBV5-4 and TRBJ2-7; D is uncertain. V lost 1 base and J lost 3, with 5 bases in between. Germline CDR1 SGHNT, CDR2 YYREEE (reference sequence). The CDR3 contains 12 residues. In DNA, the CDR3 is TGTGCCAGCAGCTTGAACAGCTACGAGCAGTACTTC. Amino acids: CASSLNSYEQYF.

The chain links TRBV28 to TRBJ1-2, with D unresolved. This CDR3 is built from 13 residues. Germline V gene sequence: CDR1 MDHEN, CDR2 SYDVKM. V lost 6 bases and J 8 bases, leaving 16 bases between the germline ends. The DNA of the CDR3 is TGTGCCAGCAGGCCCCCGGGAGAATGGGGCTACACCTTC. Its protein product is CASRPPGEWGYTF.

The J gene is TRBJ2-5, the V gene TRBV28, with D perhaps TRBD1 (7 bases). V lost 5 bases to trimming and J lost 5 bases, with 12 bases between them. This CDR3 contains 13 residues. Germline V lookup: CDR1 MDHEN, CDR2 SYDVKM. CDR3 in DNA: TGTGCCAGCAGTCCAGGGGGGATTGAGACCCAGTACTTC. It yields the protein CASSPGGIETQYF.

This clone turned up a few times. This chain connects TRBV7-9 to TRBJ2-2, with D uncertain. Germline V gives CDR1 SEHNR, CDR2 FQNEAQ (reference sequence). V lost 3 bases and J lost 3, with 14 bases in between. The CDR3 sequence is 16 residues long. In nucleotides, the CDR3 is TGTGCCAGCAGCTTTTACAGTCTATCGGACACCGGGGAGCTGTTTTTT. Translated, it gives CASSFYSLSDTGELFF.

Concerning this clone itself: At one end the junction does not follow the germline gene, possibly because of a read error. The chain is built from TRBV7-8 and TRBJ2-5; perhaps TRBD2 as D (6 bases). CDR3 size: 15 residues. In germline, CDR1 is SGHVS, CDR2 FQNEAQ. CDR3 DNA: TGTGCCAGCAGCCTAGCGCGGGGAGGTATGGAGACCCAGTACTTC. Encoded protein: CASSLARGGMETQYF.

In DNA, the CDR3 is TGTGCCAGCAGCTTAGTAGATGAGCAGTTCTTC. It is translated as CASSLVDEQFF. This rearrangement joins TRBV7-9 to TRBJ2-1; the D is unclear. Germline V gene data show CDR1 as SEHNR and CDR2 as FQNEAQ (reference sequence). The V end lost 1 base, the J end lost 8 bases, and 3 bases lay between the germline ends. The CDR3 sequence is 11 residues long.

The rearrangement uses TRBV7-2 and TRBJ2-5, with 7 bases that match TRBD2. Germline-derived CDR1 and CDR2 are SGHTA and FQGNSA. The CDR3 runs to 14 residues. J gave up 4 bases and V 0 bases, and 2 bases lay outside the gene matches. The CDR3 region has the DNA TGTGCCAGCAGCTTAGCGGGAGGGCGAGAGACCCAGTACTTC. This translates into CASSLAGGRETQYF.

V is TRBV28 and J is TRBJ1-6; the D gene is possibly TRBD1 (5 bases). CDR3 length: 14 residues. Germline CDR1 and CDR2: MDHEN and SYDVKM. The ends were cut back, 10 bases at V and 10 bases at J, with 20 bases in the middle. For the CDR3, the DNA is TGTGCCACCCTAGGTGAAGGGGCGTCATCACCCCTCCACTTT. As protein: CATLGEGASSPLHF.

This clone was seen just once. This sequence joins TRBV10-3 and TRBJ1-1; 7 bases are a match to TRBD1. Unmatched junction bases numbered 3, after V lost 6 bases and J lost 5 bases. Germline loops: CDR1 ENHRY, CDR2 SYGVKD. This CDR3 spans 12 amino acids. The CDR3 DNA follows: TGTGCCATCAGCCCGACAGGGACTGAAGCTTTCTTT. This gives the protein CAISPTGTEAFF.

The chain is built from TRBV6-1 and TRBJ2-2; the D gene is possibly TRBD1 (6 bases). CDR3 length: 16 amino acids. V lost 3 bases to trimming and J lost 0 bases, with 11 bases between them. Germline V CDR1 and CDR2: MNHNS, SASEGT. The CDR3 spells CASSDIGGSNTGELFF. The CDR3 nucleotides are TGTGCCAGCAGTGACATTGGGGGCTCGAACACCGGGGAGCTGTTTTTT.

The V and J genes are TRBV6-6 and TRBJ2-4, with 8 nucleotides matching TRBD2. CDR1 is MNHNY and CDR2 is SVGAGI in the germline V gene (reference sequence). J gave up 5 bases and V 0 bases, and 6 bases lay outside the gene matches. CDR3 length: 16 residues. The CDR3 region is CASSYSTGGDENIQYF. The CDR3 bases are TGTGCCAGCAGTTACTCGACCGGGGGGGATGAAAACATTCAGTACTTC.

The chain carries TRBV9 and TRBJ2-3, with 7 positions matching TRBD1. After removal of 6 bases from V and 5 bases from J, the junction contained 12 bases not matched to a gene. CDR3 length: 15 amino acids. Germline V CDR1 and CDR2: SGDLS, YYNGEE. CDR3 nucleotide sequence: TGTGCCAGCACCAAGGGTAGGGGGCCGATAGATACGCAGTATTTT. Translation gives CASTKGRGPIDTQYF.

The gene calls are TRBV28 and TRBJ2-7; possibly TRBD2 for D (5 bases). The CDR3 sequence is 12 residues long. Germline CDR1 and CDR2: MDHEN and SYDVKM. Trimming took off 6 bases at V and 3 bases at J, with 9 bases between the two ends. The CDR3 DNA is TGTGCCAGCAGCATCGGGATCTACGAGCAGTACTTC. Its translation: CASSIGIYEQYF.

The genes are TRBV29-1 and TRBJ2-5, with 7 bases matching TRBD2. V was pared by 4 bases and J by 7 bases, with 12 bases of the junction left unmatched. Germline CDR1 reads SQVTM; CDR2 reads ANQGSEA. This CDR3 region has 14 residues. CDR3 sequence (DNA): TGCAGCGTTGGCTTAGCGGGCGGACGGGGGACCCAGTACTTC. Its protein product is CSVGLAGGRGTQYF.

The genes are TRBV5-1 and TRBJ2-5; D is perhaps TRBD2 (5 bases). Trimming removed 1 base at V and 4 bases at J, with 26 bases between. Germline lookup yields CDR1 SGHRS and CDR2 YFSETQ. CDR3 length: 19 residues. CDR3 region: CASSLPRGVRVGVGETQYF. The DNA for the CDR3 is TGCGCCAGCAGCTTGCCGCGTGGGGTCCGTGTGGGAGTCGGAGAGACCCAGTACTTC.

As regards this clone: Other DNA sequences within the sample encode an identical CDR3. DNA of the CDR3: TGTGCCAGCAGCTTAGCGGGGGGGCAAATGACTGAAGCTTTCTTT. Amino acid sequence: CASSLAGGQMTEAFF. J is TRBJ1-1 and V is TRBV7-9, with D tentatively TRBD1 (6 bases). The length of the CDR3 is 15 residues. V lost 0 bases and J lost 5, with 13 bases in between. The germline CDR1 and CDR2 sequences are SEHNR and FQNEAQ (reference sequence).

The V and J genes are TRBV5-4 and TRBJ2-1; TRBD2 agrees at 7 bases. Germline V gives CDR1 SGHNT, CDR2 YYREEE (reference sequence). The V segment lost 4 bases and the J segment 1 base; nucleotides outside the gene matches: 8. This CDR3 contains 16 residues. The CDR3 bases are TGTGCCAGCAGCCCTTCGGGGGGACGGTCCTACAATGAGCAGTTCTTC. It yields the protein CASSPSGGRSYNEQFF.

This rearrangement joins TRBV6-6 to TRBJ2-2, with 8 bases lining up with TRBD1. J gave up 6 bases and V 7 bases, and 4 bases lay outside the gene matches. The CDR3 is made up of 13 amino acids. The V gene's germline CDR1 is MNHNY and CDR2 SVGAGI (reference sequence). CDR3 sequence: CASTYRGAGELFF. The CDR3 DNA reads as TGTGCCAGCACCTACAGGGGGGCCGGGGAGCTGTTTTTT.

This clone was counted a single time. The chain combines TRBV2 with TRBJ1-1; D is unresolved. Trimming pared 4 bases from V and 4 bases from J, leaving 10 bases between. The CDR3 is 13 residues long. CDR1 and CDR2 from the germline V gene are SNHLY and FYNNEI. CDR3 nucleotides: TGTGCCAGCAGTGTAGCGCGTTCCACTGAAGCTTTCTTT. Translation: CASSVARSTEAFF. Using reference TRBV2 and TRBJ1-1 for the parts outside the CDR3, the full variable domain is EPEVTQTPSHQVTQMGQEVILRCVPISNHLYFYWYRQILGQKVEFLVSFYNNEISEKSEIFDDQFSVERPDGSNFTLKIRSTKLEDSAMYFCASSVARSTEAFFGQGTRLTVV.

As for this clone: One end of the junction does not line up with germline, which may come from a read error. This CDR3 reads CASSWGQGENSQYF. The CDR3 DNA is TGCGCCAGCAGCTGGGGACAGGGCGAAAACAGTCAGTACTTC. V and J are TRBV5-1 and TRBJ2-4, with TRBD1 identical over 9 bases. The CDR3 extends over 14 amino acids. Germline loops: CDR1 SGHRS, CDR2 YFSETQ.

The chain carries TRBV6-5 and TRBJ1-5; TRBD1 matches at 8 bases. The CDR3 runs 15 residues. V dropped 5 bases and J dropped 3; count of bases not matched to a gene: 6. CDR1 is MNHEY and CDR2 is SVGAGI in the germline V gene. CDR3 in DNA: TGTGCCAGCAGTCCGACAGGGGCGGACAATCAGCCCCAGCATTTT. Protein product: CASSPTGADNQPQHF.

The chain joins TRBV27 to TRBJ2-2, with 11 bases lining up with TRBD2. The CDR3 consists of 19 residues. Germline assignment: CDR1 MNHEY and CDR2 SMNVEV (reference sequence). The V gene end was trimmed by 1 base and the J gene end by 5 bases; junction bases not matched to a gene: 12. DNA for the CDR3: TGTGCCAGCAGTTTATGGCTCCTAGCGGGAGGTGGAGGAACCGGGGAGCTGTTTTTT. It encodes CASSLWLLAGGGGTGELFF.

The chain uses TRBV5-8 and TRBJ1-5, with 7 bases lining up with TRBD1. Germline V gene data show CDR1 as SGHTS and CDR2 as YDEGEE. Losses at the gene ends were 4 bases for V and 3 bases for J; bases not matched to a gene: 10. The CDR3 is made up of 16 amino acids. Here the CDR3 reads CASSPTLRGPNQPQHF. The DNA of the CDR3 is TGTGCCAGCAGCCCTACCCTGAGGGGGCCCAATCAGCCCCAGCATTTT.

This rearrangement joins TRBV5-4 to TRBJ2-2, with 10 bases that match TRBD2. V lost 7 bases and J lost 0; bases outside the gene matches: 12. CDR3 size: 18 residues. CDR1 and CDR2 (germline): SGHNT, YYREEE (reference sequence). CDR3 in amino acids: CASLGGGAGGPNTGELFF. The CDR3 nucleotides read TGTGCCAGCCTCGGAGGGGGAGCGGGGGGGCCGAACACCGGGGAGCTGTTTTTT. The full variable domain, in which reference TRBV5-4 and TRBJ2-2 provide the parts outside the CDR3, is ETGVTQSPTHLIKTRGQQVTLRCSSQSGHNTVSWYQQALGQGPQFIFQYYREEENGRGNFPPRFSGLQFPNYSSELNVNALELDDSALYLCASLGGGAGGPNTGELFFGEGSRLTVL.

This sequence joins TRBV9 and TRBJ2-3; 12 nucleotides match TRBD2. The germline CDR1 and CDR2 sequences are SGDLS and YYNGEE. The CDR3 is 18 residues long. Trimming at V came to 4 bases and at J to 1 base, leaving 10 bases not matched to a gene. The CDR3 sequence: CASSQGTSGSRGTDTQYF. CDR3 in DNA: TGTGCCAGCAGCCAGGGGACTAGCGGGTCTCGAGGCACAGATACGCAGTATTTT.

This sequence joins TRBV30 and TRBJ2-7; 8 bases line up with TRBD1. V lost 2 bases, J lost 3 bases, and 12 bases stayed unmatched. From germline, CDR1 is GTSNPN and CDR2 SVGIG (reference sequence). This CDR3 has 16 amino acids. The CDR3 DNA reads TGTGCCTGGAGTCGCCGCGGGACAGGAGTTCTCTACGAGCAGTACTTC. Its protein is CAWSRRGTGVLYEQYF.

The chain recombines TRBV29-1 with TRBJ2-7, with 10 nucleotides matching TRBD1. The CDR3 totals 14 residues. Trimming took 7 bases from V and 6 from J; bases not matched to a gene: 12. In germline, CDR1 is SQVTM, CDR2 ANQGSEA. CDR3 amino acids: CSATAGGQGFEQYF. The CDR3 DNA sequence: TGCAGCGCTACGGCCGGGGGACAGGGGTTCGAGCAGTACTTC.